Listed below are T cell receptor beta chains from one sample, sequenced in a study of T cell changes during pregnancy in multiple sclerosis. Profiling relied on immunoSEQ multiplex PCR, and the TCRdb table lists in-frame clones only, not all of them. The profile covers about 83,000 clones, with roughly nine tenths appearing a single time and roughly 4% taken by the ten largest. The source was PBMCs, collected in the first trimester of pregnancy. The receptors shown here come from a female donor in good health, serving as a control in a pregnancy study. Some clones in this sample may be carry-over from other donors' samples. Both conserved end residues are part of each CDR3. Each record gives: V gene, D gene, J gene, CDR3 protein, CDR3 DNA. D genes are given only for firm matches.

TRBV11-2	TRBD2	TRBJ2-5	CASSPPAGLDLYF	TGTGCCAGCAGCCCCCCAGCGGGACTAGATTTGTACTTC
TRBV29-1	.	TRBJ1-1	CSSAKELGGTTEAFF	TGCAGCTCCGCGAAGGAGTTAGGTGGTACTACTGAAGCTTTCTTT
TRBV2	.	TRBJ2-1	CASSEYKEQFF	TGTGCCAGCAGTGAGTACAAGGAGCAGTTCTTC
TRBV27	.	TRBJ1-5	CASSPGGVGRNQPQHF	TGTGCCAGCAGTCCCGGAGGGGTAGGCCGGAATCAGCCCCAGCATTTT
TRBV6-1	TRBD1	TRBJ1-3	CASSQDRGPGNTIYF	TGTGCCAGCAGTCAAGACAGGGGACCAGGAAACACCATATATTTT
TRBV28	.	TRBJ1-1	CASIYRDYTEAFF	TGTGCCAGCATCTACAGGGATTACACTGAAGCTTTCTTT
TRBV15	.	TRBJ1-1	CATSRDQQGYGTEAFF	TGTGCCACCAGCAGAGACCAACAGGGTTATGGCACTGAAGCTTTCTTT
TRBV7-2	.	TRBJ1-4	CASSPGGGGYEKLFF	TGTGCCAGCAGCCCCGGGGGTGGCGGATATGAAAAACTGTTTTTT
TRBV28	.	TRBJ1-1	CASSPTVFEAFF	TGTGCCAGCAGCCCGACAGTATTCGAAGCTTTCTTT
TRBV4-2	TRBD2	TRBJ2-7	CASSQEAGGPDEQYF	TGTGCCAGCAGCCAAGAGGCGGGGGGGCCCGACGAGCAGTACTTC
TRBV4-1	.	TRBJ1-1	CASSHLQGNTEAFF	TGCGCCAGCAGCCATCTACAGGGGAACACTGAAGCTTTCTTT
TRBV6-1	.	TRBJ2-1	CASSEWREQFF	TGTGCCAGCAGTGAATGGAGAGAGCAGTTCTTC
TRBV6-5	.	TRBJ1-2	CASSYGRDGYTF	TGTGCCAGCAGTTACGGGCGAGATGGCTACACCTTC
TRBV7-9	.	TRBJ2-7	CASSTDTYEQYF	TGTGCCAGCAGCACTGACACCTACGAGCAGTACTTC
TRBV5-1	TRBD2	TRBJ2-1	CASSLRRDYDEQFF	TGCGCCAGCAGCTTGAGGAGGGACTACGATGAGCAGTTCTTC
TRBV29-1	TRBD1	TRBJ2-2	CSVEVRGQVGGELFF	TGCAGCGTTGAAGTTCGGGGACAGGTGGGCGGGGAGCTGTTTTTT
TRBV11-2	TRBD1	TRBJ2-2	CASSRSGTGGTGELFF	TGTGCCAGCAGCCGATCCGGGACAGGGGGGACCGGGGAGCTGTTTTTT
TRBV7-2	.	TRBJ1-2	CATTLGGYGYTF	TGTGCCACGACGCTAGGGGGCTATGGCTACACCTTC
TRBV29-1	.	TRBJ1-4	CSVDSGGTNEKLFF	TGCAGCGTTGATTCGGGTGGCACTAATGAAAAACTGTTTTTT
TRBV11-2	TRBD2	TRBJ2-2	CASSSRLAVTGELFF	TGTGCCAGCAGCTCAAGACTAGCTGTCACCGGGGAGCTGTTTTTT
TRBV7-9	.	TRBJ1-5	CASSLNNQPQHF	TGTGCCAGCAGCCTAAACAATCAGCCCCAGCATTTT
TRBV6-4	.	TRBJ2-5	CASSERRGPREETQYF	TGTGCCAGCAGTGAACGGAGGGGGCCCAGGGAAGAGACCCAGTACTTC
TRBV11-3	TRBD1	TRBJ2-1	CASSPGTGGYEQFF	TGTGCCAGCAGCCCCGGGACAGGGGGTTACGAGCAGTTCTTC
TRBV5-1	.	TRBJ1-6	CASSAELGSPLHF	TGCGCCAGCAGCGCGGAACTCGGTTCACCCCTCCACTTT
TRBV6-1	.	TRBJ2-3	CASSDPGARTDTQYF	TGTGCCAGCAGTGACCCAGGGGCCCGCACAGATACGCAGTATTTT
TRBV19	TRBD1	TRBJ1-4	CASSHRDRAEKLFF	TGTGCCAGTAGTCACCGGGACAGGGCAGAAAAACTGTTTTTT